This T cell receptor beta chain was recorded in a study of control samples from healthy donors and cancer patients. Profiling relied on immunoSEQ multiplex PCR, and the TCRdb table lists in-frame clones only, not all of them. The repertoire consists of about 170,000 clones, with under 95% occurring once and the leading ten covering roughly 1.3%. The germline V gene has CDR1 SGHRS and CDR2 YFSETQ. V lost 5 bases to trimming and J lost 8 bases, with 11 bases between them. The CDR3 runs 12 residues. This TCR came from a woman between 18 and 29 years old in good health. The sequencing input was blood. The chain employs TRBV5-1 and TRBJ2-1; D may be TRBD1 or TRBD2 (5 bases each). The CDR3 spells CASSPQGDEQFF. In DNA, the CDR3 is TGCGCCAGCAGTCCCCAGGGAGATGAGCAGTTCTTC.